Each of the 2 T cell receptor beta chains below was sequenced from the same sample in a study of graft-versus-host responses after intestinal transplantation. The protocol was immunoSEQ multiplex PCR, while the TCRdb copy is restricted to in-frame clones and leaves out a portion. The table records about 86,000 clones, about nine tenths of them present only once. The antigens for these receptors are not known. This specimen consisted of unstimulated CD4+ T cells sorted from spleen or lymph node cells, obtained before transplant. Receptors originate from a human donor who was the organ donor for an intestinal transplant.

V is TRBV4-3 and J is TRBJ2-1; D possibly corresponds to TRBD1 (6 bases). The CDR3 spans 16 residues. The V gene lost 6 bases and the J gene lost 9 bases, with 24 bases spanning the gap. Germline CDR1 LGHNA, CDR2 YSLEER. The DNA for the CDR3 is TGCGCCAGCAGTCTCGTTAGGGGGTCCGAATCCACTGAGCAGTTCTTC. Encoded protein: CASSLVRGSESTEQFF.

V and J are TRBV10-2 and TRBJ1-2, with 9 bases fitting TRBD1. CDR1 WSHSY and CDR2 SAAADI come from the germline V gene. V lost 6 bases, J lost 3 bases, and 8 bases stayed unmatched. The CDR3 covers 15 residues. CDR3 loop: CASRAPGQGDYGYTF. In nucleotides, the CDR3 is TGCGCCAGCAGGGCACCGGGACAGGGTGACTATGGCTACACCTTC.